This entry lists 21 T cell receptor beta chains sequenced from one sample in a study of blood T cell repertoires in COVID-19. Using immunoSEQ multiplex PCR, the repertoire was profiled, and TCRdb retains in-frame clones only, with some absent. The sample lists around 250,000 clones, around 90% seen once, with about 3% in the top ten. The sequenced sample was PBMCs or T cells enriched from blood (not recorded which). Receptor source: a man aged 40-55 years who had been exposed to COVID-19.

The chain joins TRBV24-1 to TRBJ1-5; 8 nucleotides match TRBD1. The CDR3 covers 17 residues. The V and J ends lost 2 bases and 0 bases, in that order; junction bases with no gene match: 5. The germline gives CDR1 KGHDR, CDR2 SFDVKD. CDR3 protein: CATSDSGQGISNQPQHF. The CDR3 DNA sequence: TGTGCCACCAGTGATTCCGGACAGGGCATTAGCAATCAGCCCCAGCATTTT.

V usage is TRBV28 and J usage is TRBJ1-1; D is possibly TRBD1 (5 bases). Germline CDR1 MDHEN, CDR2 SYDVKM. CDR3 size: 14 residues. V was cut by 2 bases and J by 1 base, with 8 bases left in between. The CDR3: CASSLIGANTEAFF. CDR3 sequence (DNA): TGTGCCAGCAGTTTAATAGGGGCGAACACTGAAGCTTTCTTT.

This rearrangement joins TRBV11-2 to TRBJ2-1, with 7 nucleotides matching TRBD1. Germline CDR1 SGHAT, CDR2 FQNNGV. With 3 bases clipped from V and 4 bases from J, the junction kept 3 bases outside the gene matches. The CDR3 sequence is 14 residues long. This CDR3 is CASSFTGEYNEQFF. The CDR3 coding sequence is TGTGCCAGCAGCTTTACAGGGGAATACAATGAGCAGTTCTTC.

This clone was detected once. This sequence joins TRBV6-5 and TRBJ2-7; perhaps TRBD2 as D (5 bases). CDR3 length: 14 residues. With 11 bases removed from V and 3 bases from J, the gap between germline ends came to 20 bases. Germline values: CDR1 MNHEY, CDR2 SVGAGI. The CDR3 loop is CASGEQIGVYEQYF. The CDR3 DNA sequence: TGTGCCTCTGGAGAGCAAATCGGGGTCTACGAGCAGTACTTC.

The genes are TRBV19 and TRBJ2-7, with a weak D call TRBD1 (5 bases). This CDR3 is 13 amino acids long. The V gene lost 8 bases and the J gene lost 2 bases, with 13 bases spanning the gap. Germline-derived CDR1 and CDR2 are LNHDA and SQIVND (reference sequence). In nucleotides, the CDR3 is TGTGCCAGTTCAACAGGCAACCCCTACGAGCAGTACTTC. Protein product: CASSTGNPYEQYF.

The genes are TRBV4-2 and TRBJ1-6, with TRBD1 matching over 10 bases. This CDR3 contains 15 residues. Germline loops: CDR1 LGHNA, CDR2 YNFKEQ. V dropped 2 bases and J dropped 10; count of bases not matched to a gene: 5. The CDR3 DNA reads as TGTGCCAGCAGCCAAATACGGGACAGGGGATCACCCCTCCACTTT. Its protein product is CASSQIRDRGSPLHF.

The V call is TRBV21-1, the J call TRBJ2-2; TRBD1, as called in the table, went unchecked against the DNA. TRBV21-1 is tagged as a pseudogene. The CDR3 is 14 amino acids. The DNA of the CDR3 is TGTGCCAGGCCCGGGACAGGGAACACCGGGGAGCTGTTTTTT. Its protein is CARPGTGNTGELFF.

The chain uses TRBV7-9 and TRBJ1-5; weak D call: TRBD1 (6 bases). CDR3 length: 15 residues. Germline CDR1 and CDR2: SEHNR and FQNEAQ (reference sequence). V lost 0 bases and J 4 bases, leaving 10 bases between the germline ends. CDR3 sequence reads: CASSLAGTQNQPQHF. Here the CDR3 DNA reads TGTGCCAGCAGCTTAGCTGGGACACAAAATCAGCCCCAGCATTTT.

This chain connects TRBV24-1 to TRBJ2-3; 9 bases align to TRBD1. This CDR3 contains 16 residues. Germline V gene lookup returns CDR1 KGHDR and CDR2 SFDVKD. V trimming: 1 base; J trimming: 1 base; junction bases outside the gene matches: 2. For the CDR3, the DNA is TGTGCCACCAGTGATTTAAGGACAGGGGGCACAGATACGCAGTATTTT. Translation gives CATSDLRTGGTDTQYF.

The chain uses TRBV6-5 and TRBJ2-7, with 10 nucleotides matching TRBD1. Germline V gene sequence: CDR1 MNHEY, CDR2 SVGAGI. This CDR3 is 15 amino acids long. Trimming removed 2 bases from V and 6 bases from J; junction bases left unmatched: 7. CDR3 sequence reads: CASSYRDRGSSEQYF. As DNA, the CDR3 is TGTGCCAGCAGTTACAGGGACAGGGGTTCGAGCGAGCAGTACTTC.

The V call is TRBV30, the J call TRBJ2-5; D unclear. V lost 2 bases to trimming and J lost 4 bases, with 11 bases between them. From germline, CDR1 is GTSNPN and CDR2 SVGIG (reference sequence). This CDR3 has 13 amino acids. The chain's CDR3 is CAWSTHRGETQYF. CDR3 sequence (DNA): TGTGCCTGGAGTACTCACCGTGGAGAGACCCAGTACTTC.

This chain uses TRBV19 with TRBJ1-2; perhaps TRBD1 as D (5 bases). V was trimmed by 4 bases and J by 8 bases, leaving 14 bases between them. CDR3 length equals 13 residues. Germline assignment: CDR1 LNHDA and CDR2 SQIVND (reference sequence). As DNA, the CDR3 is TGTGCCAGTAGTAGCCTCCAGGGTCACGGCTACACCTTC. Translating it yields CASSSLQGHGYTF.

The chain has TRBV11-1 and TRBJ2-5; no firm D call. CDR3 size: 14 residues. CDR1 and CDR2 from the germline V gene are SGHAT and FQDESV (reference sequence). Trimming removed 5 bases at V and 4 bases at J, with 14 bases between. In DNA form, the CDR3 reads TGTGCCAGCAGCGCCCGACGGGTTGGAGAGACCCAGTACTTC. Residues: CASSARRVGETQYF.

This chain connects TRBV9 to TRBJ1-2, with a possible D match to TRBD1 (6 bases). The CDR3 spans 15 residues. V lost 5 bases and J 4 bases, leaving 18 bases between the germline ends. Germline-derived CDR1 and CDR2 are SGDLS and YYNGEE. DNA of the CDR3: TGTGCCAGCAGTTCCAGTGGGGGCACGCTCTATGGCTACACCTTC. It codes for CASSSSGGTLYGYTF.

J is TRBJ2-5 and V is TRBV5-4; TRBD2 matches 7 bases. CDR1 SGHNT and CDR2 YYREEE come from the germline V gene (reference sequence). The CDR3 spans 17 residues. The junction had 17 bases not matched to a gene; V was cut back by 2 bases and J by 7 bases. The CDR3 DNA follows: TGTGCCAGCAGCTTTTCCTCGGGGGGAGGAGAGAGTTGGACCCAGTACTTC. Its protein product is CASSFSSGGGESWTQYF.

The chain combines TRBV15 with TRBJ2-3; 8 bases fit TRBD2. This CDR3 is built from 16 residues. Trimming took 3 bases from V and 1 from J; bases not matched to a gene: 6. Germline lookup yields CDR1 LNHNV and CDR2 YYDKDF (reference sequence). CDR3 sequence reads: CATSRSSLAGTDTQYF. The CDR3 DNA reads TGTGCCACCAGCAGGTCGTCACTAGCGGGCACAGATACGCAGTATTTT.

V usage is TRBV13 and J usage is TRBJ2-5; 8 nucleotides align to TRBD2. The germline gives CDR1 PRHDT, CDR2 FYEKMQ (reference sequence). The J segment lost 4 bases and the V segment lost 5 bases, leaving 3 bases of the junction unmatched. This CDR3 has 13 residues. This chain's CDR3 is CASSQGLGETQYF. The CDR3 DNA reads TGTGCCAGCAGCCAGGGACTAGGAGAGACCCAGTACTTC.

The CDR3 loop reads CASSSRDRNTDTQYF. CDR3 DNA: TGTGCCAGCAGCTCCCGGGACAGAAACACAGATACGCAGTATTTT. The V and J genes are TRBV11-3 and TRBJ2-3, with 7 bases that match TRBD1. The CDR3 sequence is 15 residues long. V lost 4 bases, J lost 2 bases, and 6 bases stayed unmatched. Germline CDR1 SGHNT, CDR2 YENEEA.

The rearrangement links TRBV5-1 to TRBJ1-6, with D tentatively TRBD1 (5 bases). CDR1 and CDR2 (germline): SGHRS, YFSETQ. The CDR3 length is 16 residues. Trimming cost V 5 bases and J 9 bases, with 21 bases left between them. CDR3 in DNA: TGCGCCAGCAGATGGGGGGGGAGTGAACGTCTTTCACCCCTCCACTTT. It codes for CASRWGGSERLSPLHF.

This clone occurred once. The chain couples TRBV27 to TRBJ2-1; D is ambiguous. CDR3 length: 15 residues. Germline CDR1 and CDR2: MNHEY and SMNVEV (reference sequence). With 1 base removed from V and 4 bases from J, the gap between germline ends came to 11 bases. CDR3 in amino acids: CASSLLASQYNEQFF. CDR3 nucleotide sequence: TGTGCCAGCAGTTTATTGGCTAGTCAGTACAATGAGCAGTTCTTC.

CDR3 in DNA: TGCGCCAGCAGCCAAGTAAGTAGCGGCAGCTCTGGGGCCAACGTCCTGACTTTC. Translation: CASSQVSSGSSGANVLTF. V gene TRBV4-1 combines with J gene TRBJ2-6, with D tentatively TRBD2 (6 bases). The V gene's germline CDR1 is MGHRA and CDR2 YSYEKL. The CDR3 contains 18 residues. V was shortened by 1 base and J by 0 bases, with 13 bases between the two germline ends.